The rows below give T cell receptor beta chains drawn from one sample of a study of radiotherapy plus CTLA-4 blockade in lung cancer. Profiling relied on immunoSEQ multiplex PCR, and the TCRdb table lists in-frame clones only, not all of them. In the table there are roughly 50,000 clones, about 88% of which are singletons. The sequencing used peripheral blood, collected from a patient treated with radiotherapy plus ipilimumab. The receptors originated from a human donor with non-small cell lung cancer whose response to radiotherapy plus ipilimumab could not be evaluated. Each CDR3 is given with its conserved first and last residue. D genes are given only for firm matches. Clone size is stated in some rows and not others, as once, few, many or a class when expanded.

>TRBD1|-|TRBV2|TRBJ2-2
CASIGTGGLTGELFF
TGTGCCAGCATAGGGACAGGGGGCCTGACCGGGGAGCTGTTTTTT
>-|-|TRBV19|TRBJ1-4
CASNRRREKLFF
TGTGCCAGTAACAGACGCCGGGAAAAACTGTTTTTT
>TRBD1|-|TRBV5-6|TRBJ2-7
CASSWWDRAYEQYF
TGTGCCAGCAGCTGGTGGGACAGGGCTTACGAGCAGTACTTC
>TRBD2|-|TRBV4-1|TRBJ2-7
CASSQDWTSGGGEQYF
TGCGCCAGCAGCCAAGATTGGACTAGCGGGGGGGGCGAGCAGTACTTC
>-|-|TRBV7-2|TRBJ2-2
CASSPEVGELFF
TGTGCCAGCTCGCCCGAGGTCGGGGAGCTGTTTTTT
>-|-|TRBV7-2|TRBJ1-5
CASSLWAEGYSNQPQHF
TGTGCCAGCAGCTTATGGGCGGAGGGGTATAGCAATCAGCCCCAGCATTTT
>-|-|TRBV7-2|TRBJ2-1
CASSLVGVGNNEQFF
TGTGCCAGCAGCTTAGTGGGAGTCGGGAACAATGAGCAGTTCTTC
>-|-|TRBV5-4|TRBJ1-1
CASSLIQGNTEAFF
TGTGCCAGCAGCCTAATTCAGGGTAACACTGAAGCTTTCTTT
>TRBD2|-|TRBV9|TRBJ2-3
CASSRSSGGAGADTQYF
TGTGCCAGCAGTCGGTCTAGCGGGGGGGCCGGGGCAGATACGCAGTATTTT
>-|-|TRBV20-1|TRBJ2-7
CSATEGGEQYF
TGCAGTGCGACGGAGGGAGGCGAGCAGTACTTC
>TRBD1|-|TRBV2|TRBJ2-1
CAGRRQGPYNEQFF
TGTGCCGGCCGAAGACAGGGTCCGTACAATGAGCAGTTCTTC
>TRBD2|-|TRBV7-2|TRBJ2-5
CASSLVAGGRETQYF
TGTGCCAGCAGCTTAGTAGCGGGGGGGCGAGAGACCCAGTACTTC
>TRBD2|-|TRBV19|TRBJ2-1
CASGTGGANYNEQFF
TGTGCCAGTGGTACCGGGGGGGCGAACTACAATGAGCAGTTCTTC
>TRBD1|-|TRBV4-3|TRBJ2-1
CASSQGAGGAYNEQFF
TGCGCCAGCAGCCAAGGTGCAGGGGGCGCCTATAATGAGCAGTTCTTC
>TRBD1|-|TRBV7-7|TRBJ2-2
CASSLQGAITGELFF
TGTGCCAGCAGCTTGCAGGGGGCAATCACCGGGGAGCTGTTTTTT
>TRBD1|-|TRBV6-6|TRBJ2-1
CASRGTARSYNEQFF
TGTGCCAGCAGGGGGACAGCCCGCTCCTACAATGAGCAGTTCTTC
>-|-|TRBV19|TRBJ2-2
CASSIQGSAGELFF
TGTGCCAGTAGTATCCAGGGGTCCGCCGGGGAGCTGTTTTTT
>-|-|TRBV7-9|TRBJ2-5
CASSLIGGETQYF
TGTGCCAGCAGCTTAATCGGCGGGGAGACCCAGTACTTC
>-|-|TRBV6-1|TRBJ1-5
CASSARTVSNQPQHF
TGTGCCAGCAGTGCCCGGACAGTTAGCAATCAGCCCCAGCATTTT
>TRBD2|-|TRBV7-2|TRBJ2-7
CASSLPTRGGTSTYEQYF
TGTGCCAGCAGCCTCCCAACTCGAGGCGGGACTAGTACCTACGAGCAGTACTTC
>TRBD2|-|TRBV10-3|TRBJ2-3
CAIRGLGTTDTQYF
TGTGCCATCAGGGGACTAGGAACCACAGATACGCAGTATTTT
>TRBD2|-|TRBV7-2|TRBJ2-7
CASTIGAGEAEQYF
TGTGCCAGCACCATCGGGGCGGGGGAAGCCGAGCAGTACTTC
>-|-|TRBV5-5|TRBJ2-3
CASSWTETDTQYF
TGTGCCAGCAGCTGGACAGAGACAGATACGCAGTATTTT
>-|-|TRBV30|TRBJ2-7
CAWNRAGGPYEQYF
TGTGCCTGGAACCGGGCCGGGGGTCCCTACGAGCAGTACTTC
>-|-|TRBV9|TRBJ1-3
CASGRDPKVGNTIYF
TGTGCCAGTGGGAGAGACCCTAAGGTTGGAAACACCATATATTTT
>-|-|TRBV25-1|TRBJ1-2
CASSGGSYGYTF
TGTGCCAGCAGTGGCGGGTCCTATGGCTACACCTTC
>-|-|TRBV21-1|TRBJ2-7
CASSKANIGLAGDYEQYF
TGTGCCAGCAGCAAAGCCAACATTGGACTAGCGGGAGATTACGAGCAGTACTTC
>-|-|TRBV7-2|TRBJ2-7
CASSSFREQFQYF
TGTGCCAGCAGCTCGTTCCGGGAGCAATTTCAGTACTTC
>-|once|TRBV14|TRBJ1-3
CASSQAFSGNTIYF
TGTGCCAGCAGCCAAGCGTTTTCTGGAAACACCATATATTTT
>-|-|TRBV4-2|TRBJ1-4
CASSQPREKSKLFF
TGTGCCAGCAGCCAACCCCGGGAAAAAAGCAAACTGTTTTTT
>-|-|TRBV7-2|TRBJ1-1
CASSWGHQNTEAFF
TGTGCCAGCAGCTGGGGACACCAGAACACTGAAGCTTTCTTT
>TRBD2|-|TRBV29-1|TRBJ2-2
CSVGEGRIGELFF
TGCAGCGTTGGGGAGGGAAGGATCGGGGAGCTGTTTTTT
>-|-|TRBV29-1|TRBJ2-2
CSARLQGVYTGELFF
TGCAGCGCTAGGTTACAGGGTGTTTACACCGGGGAGCTGTTTTTT
>-|-|TRBV9|TRBJ1-2
CASSVGPGGANYGYTF
TGTGCCAGCAGCGTAGGCCCAGGCGGGGCTAACTATGGCTACACCTTC
>-|-|TRBV9|TRBJ2-3
CASSTGTTDTDTQYF
TGTGCCAGCAGCACAGGGACTACCGACACAGATACGCAGTATTTT
>TRBD1|once|TRBV5-1|TRBJ2-7
CASAPGQIKTYEQYF
TGCGCCAGCGCCCCGGGACAGATTAAAACCTACGAGCAGTACTTC
>TRBD1|once|TRBV9|TRBJ1-1
CAGSAGQQNTEAFF
TGTGCCGGCAGCGCGGGACAGCAGAACACTGAAGCTTTCTTT
>TRBD1|-|TRBV10-3|TRBJ2-2
CAIRDRGLGLATTGELFF
TGTGCCATCAGGGACAGGGGGCTTGGACTAGCGACTACCGGGGAGCTGTTTTTT
>TRBD1|-|TRBV9|TRBJ2-3
CASSVGTGGITDTQYF
TGTGCCAGCAGCGTCGGGACAGGGGGCATAACAGATACGCAGTATTTT
>-|-|TRBV27|TRBJ1-1
CASRPGQPLNTEAFF
TGTGCCAGCAGGCCCGGACAGCCTTTGAACACTGAAGCTTTCTTT
>-|-|TRBV27|TRBJ2-5
CASSALLGGRETQYF
TGTGCCAGCAGCGCCTTACTAGGGGGTCGGGAGACCCAGTACTTC
>TRBD1|-|TRBV9|TRBJ2-1
CASSVTGVPYNEQFF
TGTGCCAGCAGCGTTACAGGGGTGCCCTACAATGAGCAGTTCTTC